Below, 10 T cell receptor beta chains from the same sample are listed, as sequenced in a study of blood T cell repertoires in COVID-19. Sequencing was performed with immunoSEQ multiplex PCR; in TCRdb, only in-frame clones are kept and a portion is missing. The profile covers roughly 250,000 clones, with 85% appearing a single time and just under 6.5% taken by the ten largest. Source material: peripheral blood. The receptor set was obtained from a woman in her sixties or seventies with active or convalescent COVID-19.

The chain joins TRBV28 to TRBJ2-5; 8 nucleotides align to TRBD1. Trimming removed 2 bases from V and 2 bases from J; junction bases left unmatched: 4. Germline values: CDR1 MDHEN, CDR2 SYDVKM. The CDR3 consists of 15 residues. The chain's CDR3 is CASSLQGQGQETQYF. CDR3 coding DNA: TGTGCCAGCAGTTTACAAGGACAGGGACAAGAGACCCAGTACTTC.

The genes are TRBV11-2 and TRBJ1-1; maybe TRBD1 (5 bases). CDR1 and CDR2 from the germline V gene are SGHAT and FQNNGV. V gave up 3 bases and J gave up 5 bases, with 13 bases separating them. CDR3 size: 14 residues. CDR3 loop: CASSLSGRVTEAFF. CDR3 nucleotides: TGTGCCAGCAGCTTGTCAGGGAGGGTAACTGAAGCTTTCTTT.

The V call is TRBV18, the J call TRBJ2-1, with TRBD2 identical over 9 bases. The CDR3 length is 16 residues. The junction had 4 bases not matched to a gene; V was cut back by 3 bases and J by 1 base. Germline CDR1 and CDR2: KGHSH and LQKENI. In DNA, the CDR3 is TGTGCCAGCTCACCGTATAGCGGGAGTTCCTACAATGAGCAGTTCTTC. This gives the protein CASSPYSGSSYNEQFF.

The chain couples TRBV7-9 to TRBJ2-3; TRBD2 might be the D (7 bases). Trimming cost V 3 bases and J 6 bases, with 10 bases left between them. The length of the CDR3 is 13 residues. CDR1 is SEHNR, CDR2 FQNEAQ, per germline (reference sequence). As DNA, the CDR3 is TGTGCCAGCAGCTTTGGGGGGGCGGATACGCAGTATTTT. Protein product: CASSFGGADTQYF.

The V gene is TRBV28, the J gene TRBJ1-1, with D perhaps matching TRBD1 (6 bases). Germline values: CDR1 MDHEN, CDR2 SYDVKM. The CDR3 is 16 amino acids. The ends were cut back, 11 bases at V and 12 bases at J, with 34 bases in the middle. The CDR3 bases are TGTGCCCGCCCTCGCCGGGGGGGCCGGGCCGGGGCGGGGACTTTCTTT. Amino acid sequence: CARPRRGGRAGAGTFF.

The chain has TRBV10-1 and TRBJ2-1; D might be TRBD1 (5 bases). CDR1 is WNHNN, CDR2 SYGVQD, per germline (reference sequence). The CDR3 length is 14 residues. Trimming stripped 6 bases from V and 9 bases from J, with 18 bases between. Here the CDR3 reads CASSAAFQGAEQFF. The CDR3 region has the DNA TGCGCCAGCAGCGCCGCCTTCCAGGGTGCTGAGCAGTTCTTC.

The chain has TRBV2 and TRBJ2-7; 9 bases are a match to TRBD1. V was pared by 10 bases and J by 0 bases, with 7 bases of the junction left unmatched. The CDR3 is 14 residues long. Germline loops: CDR1 SNHLY, CDR2 FYNNEI. The DNA of the CDR3 is TGTGCCACTTCTCGGGGACAGGGCTCCTACGAGCAGTACTTC. It yields the protein CATSRGQGSYEQYF. Full variable domain (missing parts from reference TRBV2 and TRBJ2-7): EPEVTQTPSHQVTQMGQEVILRCVPISNHLYFYWYRQILGQKVEFLVSFYNNEISEKSEIFDDQFSVERPDGSNFTLKIRSTKLEDSAMYFCATSRGQGSYEQYFGPGTRLTVT.

J is TRBJ1-3 and V is TRBV27; 9 bases fit TRBD1. The CDR3 contains 16 residues. The V gene end was trimmed by 3 bases and the J gene end by 1 base; junction bases not matched to a gene: 4. Germline-derived CDR1 and CDR2 are MNHEY and SMNVEV (reference sequence). CDR3 sequence reads: CASSFGQGISGNTIYF. CDR3 DNA: TGTGCCAGCAGTTTCGGACAGGGGATATCTGGAAACACCATATATTTT.

The rearrangement links TRBV13 to TRBJ2-2; maybe TRBD2 (5 bases). Germline assignment: CDR1 PRHDT and CDR2 FYEKMQ (reference sequence). The CDR3 sequence is 15 residues long. V dropped 7 bases and J dropped 4 bases, with 16 bases sitting between them. CDR3 nucleotides: TGTGCCAGCATCCGTCGCGGGTCGGGCACCGGGGAGCTGTTTTTT. This encodes CASIRRGSGTGELFF.

The J gene is TRBJ2-1, the V gene TRBV5-4, with TRBD2 matching over 10 bases. This CDR3 region has 18 residues. V was clipped by 0 bases and J by 7 bases; unmatched bases: 13. Per germline, CDR1 SGHNT and CDR2 YYREEE (reference sequence). DNA of the CDR3: TGTGCCAGCAGCTTGGTGCGAACAGCGGGGGGGCCAGGTAATGAGCAGTTCTTC. Protein product: CASSLVRTAGGPGNEQFF.